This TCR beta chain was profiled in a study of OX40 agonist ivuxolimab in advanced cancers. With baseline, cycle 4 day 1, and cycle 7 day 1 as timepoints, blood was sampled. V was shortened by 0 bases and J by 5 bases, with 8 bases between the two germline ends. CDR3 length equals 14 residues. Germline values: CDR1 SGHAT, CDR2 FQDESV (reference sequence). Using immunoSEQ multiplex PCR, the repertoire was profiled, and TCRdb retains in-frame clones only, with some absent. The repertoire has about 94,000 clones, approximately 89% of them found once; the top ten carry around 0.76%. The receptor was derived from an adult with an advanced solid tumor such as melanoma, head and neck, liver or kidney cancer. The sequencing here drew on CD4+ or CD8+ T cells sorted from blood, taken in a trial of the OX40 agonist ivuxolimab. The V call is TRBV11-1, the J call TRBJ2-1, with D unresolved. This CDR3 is CASSLALTNNEQFF. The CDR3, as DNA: TGTGCCAGCAGCTTAGCGCTGACAAACAATGAGCAGTTCTTC.